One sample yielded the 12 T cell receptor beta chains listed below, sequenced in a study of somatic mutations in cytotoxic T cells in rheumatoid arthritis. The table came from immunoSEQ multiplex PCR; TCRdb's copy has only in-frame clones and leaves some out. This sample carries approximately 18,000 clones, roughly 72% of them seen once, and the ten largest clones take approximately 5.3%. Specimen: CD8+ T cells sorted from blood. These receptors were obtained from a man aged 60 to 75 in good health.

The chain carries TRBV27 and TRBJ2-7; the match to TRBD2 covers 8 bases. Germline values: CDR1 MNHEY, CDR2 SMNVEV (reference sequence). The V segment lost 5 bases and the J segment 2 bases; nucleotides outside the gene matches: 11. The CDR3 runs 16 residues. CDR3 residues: CASSALLAGGPYEQYF. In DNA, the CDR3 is TGTGCCAGCAGTGCCCTCTTGGCGGGGGGCCCCTACGAGCAGTACTTC.

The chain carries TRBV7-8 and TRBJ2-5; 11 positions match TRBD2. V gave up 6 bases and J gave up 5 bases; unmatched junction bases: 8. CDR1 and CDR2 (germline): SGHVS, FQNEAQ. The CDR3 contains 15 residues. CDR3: CASRPPSGGLETQYF. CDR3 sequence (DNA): TGTGCCAGCAGACCCCCTAGCGGGGGGTTGGAGACCCAGTACTTC.

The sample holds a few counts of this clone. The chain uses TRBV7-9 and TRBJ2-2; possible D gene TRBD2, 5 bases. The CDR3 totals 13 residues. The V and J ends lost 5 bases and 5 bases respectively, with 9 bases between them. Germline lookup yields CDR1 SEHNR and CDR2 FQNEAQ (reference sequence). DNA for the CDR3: TGTGCCAGCAGCGTGAGGGTGACCGGGGAGCTGTTTTTT. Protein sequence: CASSVRVTGELFF.

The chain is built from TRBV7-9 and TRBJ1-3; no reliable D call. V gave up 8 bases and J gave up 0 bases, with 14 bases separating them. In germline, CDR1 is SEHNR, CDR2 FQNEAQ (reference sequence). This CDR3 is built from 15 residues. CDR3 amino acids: CASEGPNRSGNTIYF. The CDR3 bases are TGTGCCAGCGAGGGTCCAAACCGCTCTGGAAACACCATATATTTT. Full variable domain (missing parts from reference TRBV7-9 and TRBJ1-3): DTGVSQNPRHKITKRGQNVTFRCDPISEHNRLYWYRQTLGQGPEFLTYFQNEAQLEKSRLLSDRFSAERPKGSFSTLEIQRTEQGDSAMYLCASEGPNRSGNTIYFGEGSWLTVV.

CDR3 sequence: CASSLARITGELFF. CDR3 in DNA: TGTGCCAGCAGCTTAGCGCGTATCACCGGGGAGCTGTTTTTT. The chain carries TRBV7-8 and TRBJ2-2; no definite D call. CDR1 is SGHVS, CDR2 FQNEAQ, per germline. Trimming left V 0 bases short and J 4 bases short, with 6 bases between. There are 14 residues in the CDR3.

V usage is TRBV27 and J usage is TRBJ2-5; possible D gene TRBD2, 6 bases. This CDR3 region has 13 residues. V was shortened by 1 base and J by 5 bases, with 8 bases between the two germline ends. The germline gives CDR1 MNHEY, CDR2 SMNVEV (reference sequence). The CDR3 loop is CASSLFAGETQYF. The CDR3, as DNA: TGTGCCAGCAGTTTATTTGCGGGGGAGACCCAGTACTTC.

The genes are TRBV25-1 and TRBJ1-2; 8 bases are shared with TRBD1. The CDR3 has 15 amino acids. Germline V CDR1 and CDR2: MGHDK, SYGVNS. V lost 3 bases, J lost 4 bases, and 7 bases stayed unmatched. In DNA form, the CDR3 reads TGTGCCAGCAGTGACTCCAGGGGGCTCGCCTATGGCTACACCTTC. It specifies CASSDSRGLAYGYTF.

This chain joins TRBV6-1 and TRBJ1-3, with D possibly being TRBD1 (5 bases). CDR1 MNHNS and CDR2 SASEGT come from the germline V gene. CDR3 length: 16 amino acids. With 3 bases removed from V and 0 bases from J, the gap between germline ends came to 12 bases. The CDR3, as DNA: TGTGCCAGCAGTGAGGGGCCGTTGAGCTCTGGAAACACCATATATTTT. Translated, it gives CASSEGPLSSGNTIYF.

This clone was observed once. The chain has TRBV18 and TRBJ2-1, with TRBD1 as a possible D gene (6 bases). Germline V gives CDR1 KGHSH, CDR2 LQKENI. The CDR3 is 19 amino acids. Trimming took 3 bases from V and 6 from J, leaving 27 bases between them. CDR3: CASSPDGGAGDEDPNEQFF. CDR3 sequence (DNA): TGTGCCAGCTCACCCGATGGGGGCGCTGGGGACGAGGACCCCAATGAGCAGTTCTTC.

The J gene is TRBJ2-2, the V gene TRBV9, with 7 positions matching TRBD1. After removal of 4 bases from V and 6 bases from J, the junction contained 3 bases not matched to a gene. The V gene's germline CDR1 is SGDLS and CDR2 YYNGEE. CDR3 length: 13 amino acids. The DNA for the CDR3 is TGTGCCAGCAGCATAACAGGGGCCGGGGAGCTGTTTTTT. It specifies CASSITGAGELFF.

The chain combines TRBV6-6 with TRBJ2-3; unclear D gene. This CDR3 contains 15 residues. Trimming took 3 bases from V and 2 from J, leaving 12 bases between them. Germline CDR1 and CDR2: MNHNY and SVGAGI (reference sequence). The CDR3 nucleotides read TGTGCCAGCAGTTATGAATCTACCCCCACAGATACGCAGTATTTT. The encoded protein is CASSYESTPTDTQYF.

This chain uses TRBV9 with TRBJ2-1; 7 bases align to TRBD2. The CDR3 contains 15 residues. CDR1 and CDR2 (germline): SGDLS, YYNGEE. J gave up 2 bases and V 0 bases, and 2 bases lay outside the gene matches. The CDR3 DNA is TGTGCCAGCAGCGTAGAACTAGCGACCTACAATGAGCAGTTCTTC. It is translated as CASSVELATYNEQFF.